What follows are 9 T cell receptor beta chains derived from one specimen sequenced in a study of shared T cell receptors in the human thymus. Clones were sequenced by immunoSEQ multiplex PCR, and TCRdb holds only the in-frame ones, with some missing. Of approximately 580,000 clones in the sample, 70% to 80% were seen once. The same sample was also studied in work on human thymus T cells.

The material sequenced was thymocytes. These receptors were collected from a boy under three years old with a congenital heart defect.

The rearrangement joins TRBV4-3 to TRBJ2-7, with a tentative D call TRBD1 (6 bases). This CDR3 is 17 amino acids long. CDR1 is LGHNA and CDR2 is YSLEER in the germline V gene. The V end lost 3 bases, the J end lost 7 bases, and 25 bases lay between the germline ends. CDR3 in amino acids: CASSHLKGQGISGEQYF. For the CDR3, the DNA is TGCGCCAGCAGCCATCTCAAGGGGCAGGGGATCTCTGGGGAGCAGTACTTC.

The chain employs TRBV7-2 and TRBJ2-7, with a possible D match to TRBD1 (5 bases). The V gene lost 7 bases and the J gene lost 0 bases, with 16 bases spanning the gap. This CDR3 has 15 amino acids. Germline loops: CDR1 SGHTA, CDR2 FQGNSA. The CDR3 DNA is TGTGCCAGCACCTTCAGGGTGGGCAGCTCCTACGAGCAGTACTTC. Translated: CASTFRVGSSYEQYF.

In this sample, this clone turned up once. V and J are TRBV28 and TRBJ1-5, with D maybe TRBD1 (6 bases). This CDR3 region has 19 residues. Trimming removed 5 bases at V and 0 bases at J, with 23 bases between. CDR1 is MDHEN, CDR2 SYDVKM, per germline. Here the CDR3 reads CASSLLGGAGTDSNQPQHF. The CDR3 DNA reads as TGTGCCAGCAGTCTCTTAGGGGGGGCAGGGACCGATAGCAATCAGCCCCAGCATTTT.

This rearrangement joins TRBV19 to TRBJ1-4; TRBD1 matches at 11 bases. With V trimmed by 5 bases and J by 7 bases, 6 bases remained unmatched. Per germline, CDR1 LNHDA and CDR2 SQIVND (reference sequence). The CDR3 length is 15 residues. The CDR3 is CASSRPGQGGEKLFF. CDR3 bases: TGTGCCAGTAGTCGCCCGGGACAGGGGGGTGAAAAACTGTTTTTT.

This chain connects TRBV7-9 to TRBJ1-4, with 11 bases identical to TRBD1. Trimming cost V 5 bases and J 8 bases; bases outside gene matches: 13. The CDR3 totals 17 residues. Germline assignment: CDR1 SEHNR and CDR2 FQNEAQ (reference sequence). This chain's CDR3 is CASSVYGTGGKEEKLFF. The CDR3 coding sequence is TGTGCCAGCAGCGTATATGGGACAGGGGGTAAGGAGGAAAAACTGTTTTTT.

The chain carries TRBV28 and TRBJ1-1, with 8 bases matching TRBD1. The CDR3 totals 14 residues. CDR1 is MDHEN, CDR2 SYDVKM, per germline. Unmatched junction bases numbered 6, after V lost 6 bases and J lost 3 bases. CDR3 nucleotides: TGTGCCAGCAGAGGACCGGGACAGGACACTGAAGCTTTCTTT. Its protein product is CASRGPGQDTEAFF.

V gene TRBV27 combines with J gene TRBJ1-2; TRBD1 matches 7 bases. The ends lost 8 bases at V and 8 bases at J; junction bases unmatched: 11. Germline V gene data show CDR1 as MNHEY and CDR2 as SMNVEV (reference sequence). The CDR3 is 13 residues long. The CDR3 DNA follows: TGTGCCAGCGGAACAGGGGTAGGAGAGGGCTACACCTTC. Protein product: CASGTGVGEGYTF.

The chain is built from TRBV11-3 and TRBJ2-7; D possibly corresponds to TRBD1 (6 bases). CDR3 length equals 14 residues. V lost 3 bases, J lost 1 base, and 10 bases lay in between. Germline CDR1 and CDR2: SGHNT and YENEEA. The CDR3 DNA reads as TGTGCCAGCAGCTTCGCAGGGGCTTCCTACGAGCAGTACTTC. It codes for CASSFAGASYEQYF.

In its sample, this clone was seen a few times. This sequence joins TRBV5-4 and TRBJ2-2, with 9 bases lining up with TRBD2. Germline V gene data show CDR1 as SGHNT and CDR2 as YYREEE (reference sequence). This CDR3 has 18 residues. J was trimmed by 5 bases and V by 0 bases; bases with no gene match: 11. In DNA, the CDR3 is TGTGCCAGCAGCTTGGCTTATGGCGGGAGGGCCTATACCGGGGAGCTGTTTTTT. This translates into CASSLAYGGRAYTGELFF. Using reference TRBV5-4 and TRBJ2-2 for the parts outside the CDR3, the full variable domain is ETGVTQSPTHLIKTRGQQVTLRCSSQSGHNTVSWYQQALGQGPQFIFQYYREEENGRGNFPPRFSGLQFPNYSSELNVNALELDDSALYLCASSLAYGGRAYTGELFFGEGSRLTVL.